These 10 T cell receptor beta chains share one sample of origin, sequenced in a study of blood T cell repertoires in COVID-19. The table came from immunoSEQ multiplex PCR; TCRdb's copy has only in-frame clones and leaves some out. The table records approximately 330,000 clones, roughly 89% of them present only once. The specimen was peripheral blood. The source is a man aged 25 to 40 with COVID-19, enrolled during active disease.

This chain uses TRBV19 with TRBJ1-4; D might be TRBD1 (6 bases). The length of the CDR3 is 17 residues. Germline loops: CDR1 LNHDA, CDR2 SQIVND (reference sequence). The ends were cut back, 4 bases at V and 5 bases at J, with 20 bases in the middle. The CDR3 reads CASSTIEYYGQNEKLFF. The DNA for the CDR3 is TGTGCCAGTAGTACCATAGAATATTACGGACAGAATGAAAAACTGTTTTTT.

The rearrangement uses TRBV14 and TRBJ1-2, with 9 bases aligning to TRBD1. Germline CDR1 reads SGHDN; CDR2 reads FVKESK. V dropped 3 bases and J dropped 6; count of bases not matched to a gene: 8. The CDR3 is 15 residues long. The CDR3 bases are TGTGCCAGCAGCCACTTGGGGACAGGGATGGATGGCTACACCTTC. Translated, it gives CASSHLGTGMDGYTF.

This sequence joins TRBV7-2 and TRBJ2-5, with 8 nucleotides matching TRBD1. The V segment lost 4 bases and the J segment 1 base; nucleotides outside the gene matches: 8. Germline CDR1 and CDR2: SGHTA and FQGNSA. This CDR3 contains 16 residues. Here the CDR3 reads CASSYRTGRAQETQYF. CDR3 nucleotide sequence: TGTGCCAGCAGCTACCGGACAGGGCGGGCCCAAGAGACCCAGTACTTC.

The chain joins TRBV4-2 to TRBJ2-1; D is perhaps TRBD1 (5 bases). The germline V gene encodes CDR1 LGHNA and CDR2 YNFKEQ. V lost 2 bases and J lost 2, with 13 bases in between. This CDR3 is built from 16 residues. The CDR3 here is CASSQLSPGTYNEQFF. The CDR3 bases are TGTGCCAGCAGCCAACTGTCGCCAGGGACCTACAATGAGCAGTTCTTC.

The V call is TRBV6-2 or TRBV6-3, the J call TRBJ2-3, with TRBD1 matching 8 bases. The germline V gene has CDR1 MNHEY and CDR2 SVGEGT. The CDR3 contains 16 residues. V gave up 0 bases and J gave up 4 bases; unmatched junction bases: 6. The CDR3 loop is CASSYSGQGAADTQYF. CDR3 DNA: TGTGCCAGCAGTTACTCCGGGCAGGGGGCTGCAGATACGCAGTATTTT.

For this clone: This specimen includes other DNA sequences encoding the same CDR3. This sequence joins TRBV27 and TRBJ2-7; possibly TRBD1 for D (6 bases). The germline V gene encodes CDR1 MNHEY and CDR2 SMNVEV (reference sequence). The CDR3 is 13 amino acids. Trimming removed 2 bases at V and 2 bases at J, with 7 bases between. In DNA form, the CDR3 reads TGTGCCAGCAGTTTAGGACAGACCTACGAGCAGTACTTC. This codes for CASSLGQTYEQYF.

The V and J genes are TRBV24-1 and TRBJ2-1; 8 bases map to TRBD2. Germline assignment: CDR1 KGHDR and CDR2 SFDVKD. CDR3 length: 16 residues. Losses at the gene ends were 4 bases for V and 0 bases for J; bases not matched to a gene: 4. In DNA, the CDR3 is TGTGCCACCAGTGAAACCAGCGGGAGCTCCTACAATGAGCAGTTCTTC. Amino acid sequence: CATSETSGSSYNEQFF.

Concerning this clone: The same CDR3 can be traced to other DNA sequences in this sample. The chain has TRBV19 and TRBJ2-7, with 9 bases matching TRBD2. Germline V CDR1 and CDR2: LNHDA, SQIVND (reference sequence). This CDR3 is built from 15 residues. Trimming removed 6 bases from V and 0 bases from J; junction bases left unmatched: 6. The chain's CDR3 is CASSTLAGSSYEQYF. The CDR3 DNA is TGTGCCAGTAGCACGCTAGCGGGGAGCTCCTACGAGCAGTACTTC.

The chain uses TRBV28 and TRBJ1-2, with D maybe TRBD1 (6 bases). The CDR3 sequence is 12 residues long. The germline gives CDR1 MDHEN, CDR2 SYDVKM. Trimming removed 5 bases from V and 7 bases from J, with 11 bases in between. CDR3 sequence (DNA): TGTGCCAGCAGTCCCGGACAGTTTGGCTACACCTTC. It is translated as CASSPGQFGYTF.

The CDR3 loop is CATSLLSGTGSQPQHF. The CDR3 DNA reads TGTGCCACCAGCCTCCTCTCCGGGACAGGGTCTCAGCCCCAGCATTTT. The chain recombines TRBV15 with TRBJ1-5; TRBD1 aligns across 9 bases. The CDR3 runs to 16 residues. Germline CDR1 LNHNV, CDR2 YYDKDF (reference sequence). Trimming cost V 5 bases and J 6 bases; bases outside gene matches: 11.